Described below is a single TCR beta chain sequence and its context. This table comes from immunoSEQ multiplex PCR, and its TCRdb copy is limited to in-frame clones, with some not included. The sample comprises 150,000 to 200,000 clones, about 88% of which are singletons, and 25% to 30% rests with the top ten. The data belong to a study of blood T cell repertoires in COVID-19. Background on the study: From T cells, B-cell-depleted T cells, or PBMCs came the material, which was cDNA or gDNA.

The sample was peripheral blood. This sequence was found in a man aged 60 to 75 with acute or convalescent COVID-19.

CDR3 sequence reads: CASSPDRGSREKLFF. Here the CDR3 DNA reads TGTGCCAGCAGCCCGGACCGGGGTTCTCGGGAAAAACTGTTTTTT. This sequence joins TRBV5-4 and TRBJ1-4; unclear D gene. Trimming shortened V by 4 bases and J by 8 bases, and 18 bases separated the two germline ends. The CDR3 has 15 amino acids. The V gene's germline CDR1 is SGHNT and CDR2 YYREEE (reference sequence).